One and the same sample provided the 6 T cell receptor beta chains below, sequenced in a study of T cells after posttransplantation cyclophosphamide. The table came from immunoSEQ multiplex PCR; TCRdb's copy has only in-frame clones and leaves some out. The data hold 20,000 to 30,000 clones, with roughly 86% observed a single time. The sample consisted of PBMCs. The source of these receptors is a woman aged 60-70 years with a blood cancer, CMV-positive, and with a related stem cell donor.

In its sample, this clone was seen once. The genes are TRBV5-4 and TRBJ2-3, with TRBD2 as a possible D gene (6 bases). Germline CDR1 reads SGHNT; CDR2 reads YYREEE (reference sequence). Trimming removed 4 bases at V and 0 bases at J, with 12 bases between. The CDR3 loop spans 15 amino acids. In DNA form, the CDR3 reads TGTGCCAGCAGCCCTCTAGCGCCTAGCACAGATACGCAGTATTTT. This gives the protein CASSPLAPSTDTQYF.

V gene TRBV5-1 combines with J gene TRBJ2-1, with TRBD1 matching over 9 bases. After removal of 0 bases from V and 7 bases from J, the junction contained 2 bases not matched to a gene. The CDR3 runs to 14 residues. Germline V CDR1 and CDR2: SGHRS, YFSETQ. The CDR3 spells CASSLGQGGNEQFF. CDR3 coding DNA: TGCGCCAGCAGCTTGGGACAGGGGGGAAATGAGCAGTTCTTC.

The chain recombines TRBV2 with TRBJ2-5; 10 bases line up with TRBD2. The J segment lost 6 bases and the V segment lost 2 bases, leaving 6 bases of the junction unmatched. The length of the CDR3 is 15 residues. The germline CDR1 and CDR2 sequences are SNHLY and FYNNEI. CDR3 bases: TGTGCCAGCAGTGAACTAGCGGGAGATGTAAAGACCCAGTACTTC. Its protein is CASSELAGDVKTQYF.

This sequence joins TRBV7-9 and TRBJ1-1; tentative D call: TRBD1 (5 bases). Germline assignment: CDR1 SEHNR and CDR2 FQNEAQ (reference sequence). CDR3 size: 15 residues. V lost 5 bases and J lost 6, with 19 bases in between. CDR3 sequence (DNA): TGTGCCAGCAGCCCCCAGGGCCCAGGTTCTTCTGAAGCTTTCTTT. Encoded protein: CASSPQGPGSSEAFF.

The V gene is TRBV5-4, the J gene TRBJ2-3; TRBD1 matches at 8 bases. CDR1 and CDR2 (germline): SGHNT, YYREEE (reference sequence). J was trimmed by 5 bases and V by 2 bases; bases with no gene match: 13. CDR3 length: 17 residues. For the CDR3, the DNA is TGTGCCAGCAGCTTACCGCTTGGGCAGGGGGCGAGAGATACGCAGTATTTT. Translated, it gives CASSLPLGQGARDTQYF.

This rearrangement joins TRBV5-1 to TRBJ2-1; perhaps TRBD2 as D (6 bases). Germline CDR1 SGHRS, CDR2 YFSETQ. The CDR3 runs 16 residues. The V end lost 0 bases, the J end lost 3 bases, and 13 bases lay between the germline ends. CDR3 DNA: TGCGCCAGCAGCTTGGAAAGTAGCGGACTCTACAATGAGCAGTTCTTC. This sequence encodes CASSLESSGLYNEQFF.